Below are 5 T cell receptor beta chains sequenced from a single sample in a study of human T cells and chemical hapten exposure. TCRdb re-derived calls from the RACE reads in MiXCR, one entry per CDR3 protein. The sample carries about 120,000 distinct CDR3 sequences, 13% recorded once. Time point in this sample: pre-sensitization, week 0. Sample treatment: therapeutic diphenylcyclopropenone sensitization with weekly scalp DPC. The sequencing here drew on whole blood, taken in connection with sensitization to the hapten diphenylcyclopropenone (DPC). These receptors all stem from a woman under 30 with alopecia areata. Some clones in this sample may be carry-over from other donors' samples.

This rearrangement joins TRBV12-3 or TRBV12-4 to TRBJ2-1; D is undetermined. The CDR3 has 12 amino acids. With 3 bases removed from V and 8 bases from J, the gap between germline ends came to 8 bases. This chain's CDR3 is CASSFGVDEQFF. The CDR3 coding sequence is TGTGCCAGCAGTTTTGGGGTAGATGAGCAGTTCTTC.

The sample holds a few counts of this clonotype. The chain combines TRBV4-3 with TRBJ1-1, with D maybe TRBD1 (6 bases). Germline V gene data show CDR1 as LGHNA and CDR2 as YSLEER. V lost 3 bases and J lost 11, with 13 bases in between. CDR3 length: 12 amino acids. The CDR3 loop reads CASSQTQGSAFF. The CDR3 DNA reads TGCGCCAGCAGCCAGACACAGGGATCCGCTTTCTTT.

The rearrangement uses TRBV9 and TRBJ2-6; the D gene is possibly TRBD2 (6 bases). Germline V gene lookup returns CDR1 SGDLS and CDR2 YYNGEE. The CDR3 contains 16 residues. The V end lost 4 bases, the J end lost 2 bases, and 13 bases lay between the germline ends. The CDR3 DNA reads TGTGCCAGCAGCCCCCGGGGCGGGACTGGGGCCAACGTCCTGACTTTC. Amino acids: CASSPRGGTGANVLTF.

This clonotype occurred a few times. The genes are TRBV29-1 and TRBJ1-2, with D perhaps matching TRBD1 (6 bases). V was shortened by 3 bases and J by 7 bases, with 15 bases between the two germline ends. The CDR3 extends over 13 amino acids. Germline values: CDR1 SQVTM, CDR2 ANQGSEA. CDR3 region: CSVEVAGEVGYTF. The CDR3 DNA reads TGCAGCGTTGAGGTAGCAGGGGAGGTTGGCTACACCTTC.

The chain combines TRBV6-1 with TRBJ1-1; 7 positions match TRBD1. The germline V gene has CDR1 MNHNS and CDR2 SASEGT. The length of the CDR3 is 15 residues. V shed 5 bases and J 2 bases; nucleotides not matched to a gene: 8. The CDR3 protein is CASSPQDRANTEAFF. The CDR3 DNA reads as TGTGCCAGCAGTCCTCAAGACAGGGCAAACACTGAAGCTTTCTTT.